These 18 T cell receptor beta chains were sequenced from one sample in a study of T-cell reconstitution after alpha-beta-depleted transplantation in children. Broader study findings: Once a year had passed after transplant, T-cell counts and diversity came mostly from newly produced T cells.

Their recognized antigens are unknown. Unique molecular identifiers were used to barcode this TCRbeta library. MiXCR was run by TCRdb on the PCR reads, yielding one entry per CDR3 protein. The sample consists of approximately 300,000 distinct CDR3 sequences, over 7% of them appearing once. The sample here was peripheral blood, taken 360 days after TCRalphabeta/CD19-depleted stem cell transplant. The receptors originated from a female patient aged 2 to 10 who had a stem cell transplant for Fanconi anemia, so the T cells may come from the graft donor.

This clonotype was found many times. The chain carries TRBV4-2 and TRBJ2-7; D perhaps matches TRBD1 (6 bases). The germline V gene has CDR1 LGHNA and CDR2 YNFKEQ. Between the trimmed V and J ends, which lost 1 base and 7 bases, there was a span of 17 bases. The CDR3 sequence is 15 residues long. The CDR3 spells CASSQVSDSLMEQYF. The CDR3 DNA reads TGTGCCAGCAGCCAAGTCTCGGACAGTCTCATGGAGCAGTACTTC.

This clonotype was detected many times. The chain employs TRBV20-1 and TRBJ1-1, with 9 bases aligning to TRBD1. This CDR3 is 13 amino acids long. V lost 5 bases, J lost 10 bases, and 11 bases stayed unmatched. Germline V lookup: CDR1 DFQATT, CDR2 SNEGSKA (reference sequence). The CDR3 sequence: CSASKDRGWVAFF. CDR3 bases: TGCAGTGCTTCCAAGGACAGGGGCTGGGTAGCTTTCTTT.

This clonotype has at least ten counts. CDR3 nucleotide sequence: TGCAGCGTTGTGGGGGGGGAATTGTATGAGCAGTTCTTC. Protein: CSVVGGELYEQFF. This sequence joins TRBV29-1 and TRBJ2-1, with 7 bases identical to TRBD2. CDR3 length equals 13 residues. The J segment lost 8 bases and the V segment lost 4 bases, leaving 8 bases of the junction unmatched. Germline CDR1 is SQVTM and CDR2 is ANQGSEA.

This clonotype was seen at least ten times. The rearrangement links TRBV7-2 to TRBJ1-4, with D perhaps matching TRBD1 (5 bases). Trimming left V 4 bases short and J 5 bases short, with 14 bases between. Germline-derived CDR1 and CDR2 are SGHTA and FQGNSA. The CDR3 has 15 amino acids. The chain's CDR3 is CASSSQRGRNEKLFF. The CDR3 region has the DNA TGTGCCAGCAGCTCCCAGCGGGGCAGGAATGAAAAACTGTTTTTT.

The rearrangement links TRBV5-5 to TRBJ2-7, with D unclear. With 0 bases removed from V and 2 bases from J, the gap between germline ends came to 3 bases. The CDR3 spans 12 residues. The germline V gene encodes CDR1 SGHKS and CDR2 YYEKEE (reference sequence). CDR3 amino acids: CASSLATYEQYF. The CDR3 DNA reads as TGTGCCAGCAGCTTGGCGACCTACGAGCAGTACTTC.

In this sample, this clonotype turned up many times. The chain combines TRBV6-1 with TRBJ2-7; D unresolved. CDR3 length: 14 residues. CDR1 MNHNS and CDR2 SASEGT come from the germline V gene. Trimming removed 5 bases at V and 0 bases at J, with 11 bases between. CDR3 residues: CASSQQRTSYEQYF. CDR3 nucleotides: TGTGCCAGCAGTCAACAGAGGACCTCCTACGAGCAGTACTTC.

In its sample, this clonotype was seen a few times. This chain uses TRBV7-6 with TRBJ1-3, with D unresolved. V was shortened by 1 base and J by 4 bases, with 11 bases between the two germline ends. The CDR3 is 15 residues long. Germline V gene data show CDR1 as SGHVS and CDR2 as FNYEAQ. This chain's CDR3 is CASSLVTGYGNTIYF. As DNA, the CDR3 is TGTGCCAGCAGCTTAGTCACCGGTTACGGAAACACCATATATTTT.

The V and J genes are TRBV6-2 or TRBV6-3 and TRBJ2-1; no reliable D call. CDR3 length: 16 residues. Germline lookup yields CDR1 MNHEY and CDR2 SVGEGT. Trimming removed 6 bases at V and 4 bases at J, with 19 bases between. The CDR3 DNA reads TGTGCCAGCAGGGTACCGACGCTGGGCGGATACAATGAGCAGTTCTTC. It codes for CASRVPTLGGYNEQFF.

This clonotype has at least ten counts. V and J are TRBV7-2 and TRBJ1-4; D is uncertain. Deletions cut 6 bases from V and 7 bases from J, with 6 bases between. CDR3 length: 11 amino acids. Germline loops: CDR1 SGHTA, CDR2 FQGNSA. CDR3 sequence: CASSRFEKLFF. The CDR3 DNA sequence: TGTGCCAGCAGTCGGTTTGAAAAACTGTTTTTT.

In this sample, this clonotype turned up many times. This chain joins TRBV6-5 and TRBJ2-7; the match to TRBD2 covers 9 bases. The CDR3 contains 15 residues. CDR1 is MNHEY and CDR2 is SVGAGI in the germline V gene. V trimming: 0 bases; J trimming: 7 bases; junction bases outside the gene matches: 7. The CDR3 DNA sequence: TGTGCCAGCAGTTACTCACCGGGACTAGCCAGTGAGCAGTACTTC. It yields the protein CASSYSPGLASEQYF.

The chain carries TRBV5-6 and TRBJ2-5; weak D call: TRBD1 (6 bases). Germline CDR1 is SGHDT and CDR2 is YYEEEE. V lost 0 bases, J lost 5 bases, and 17 bases lay in between. CDR3 length: 16 residues. The CDR3 DNA is TGTGCCAGCAGCTTGGCGTTTTTTAGGGGGTTGGAGACCCAGTACTTC. Protein: CASSLAFFRGLETQYF.

This clonotype was observed many times. The chain employs TRBV7-6 and TRBJ1-1, with D uncertain. Per the germline V gene, CDR1 is SGHVS and CDR2 is FNYEAQ. The CDR3 length is 16 residues. Between the trimmed V and J ends, which lost 1 base and 1 base, there was a span of 13 bases. The CDR3 loop reads CASSLGVSIPNTEAFF. The CDR3 nucleotides read TGTGCCAGCAGCTTAGGGGTGTCAATCCCGAACACTGAAGCTTTCTTT.

This CDR3 reads CASSLGTDGYEQYF. For the CDR3, the DNA is TGTGCCAGCAGCTTGGGGACAGACGGCTACGAGCAGTACTTC. The chain couples TRBV7-7 to TRBJ2-7, with 7 bases aligning to TRBD1. The V gene's germline CDR1 is SSHAT and CDR2 FNYEAQ (reference sequence). V lost 3 bases to trimming and J lost 3 bases; unmatched junction nucleotides: 5. The CDR3 is 14 amino acids.

This clonotype showed up many times. The chain combines TRBV25-1 with TRBJ2-1; maybe TRBD2 (6 bases). Trimming took 1 base from V and 0 from J, leaving 10 bases between them. Germline CDR1 and CDR2: MGHDK and SYGVNS. This CDR3 region has 16 residues. CDR3: CASSEWDSSSYNEQFF. Here the CDR3 DNA reads TGTGCCAGCAGTGAATGGGACTCGAGCTCCTACAATGAGCAGTTCTTC.

The chain has TRBV10-3 and TRBJ2-1; TRBD1 matches at 9 bases. The CDR3 is 14 amino acids. CDR1 and CDR2 (germline): ENHRY, SYGVKD. Trimming took 11 bases from V and 8 from J; bases not matched to a gene: 13. CDR3: CAASPGQGVDEQFF. CDR3 nucleotides: TGTGCCGCGTCTCCGGGACAGGGTGTCGATGAGCAGTTCTTC.

A remark on this clonotype: A much larger clone sits a single nucleotide away, making a read error possible. The gene calls are TRBV27 and TRBJ2-2; TRBD1 agrees at 8 bases. Germline V gives CDR1 MNHEY, CDR2 SMNVEV (reference sequence). The CDR3 is made up of 15 amino acids. Here the CDR3 DNA reads TGTGCCAGCAGTCGGACAGGGTTTGGCACCGGGAAGCTGTTTTTT. Protein: CASSRTGFGTGKLFF.

This clonotype was detected many times. This chain uses TRBV7-2 with TRBJ2-4, with 8 bases that match TRBD2. Germline V lookup: CDR1 SGHTA, CDR2 FQGNSA. The CDR3 loop spans 13 amino acids. V lost 5 bases to trimming and J lost 7 bases; unmatched junction nucleotides: 4. This CDR3 is CASSPREGNIQYF. The CDR3 bases are TGTGCCAGCAGCCCCCGGGAGGGGAACATTCAGTACTTC.

This clonotype was counted between two and nine times. The J gene is TRBJ2-7, the V gene TRBV27; 10 bases agree with TRBD2. Germline CDR1 is MNHEY and CDR2 is SMNVEV (reference sequence). V was pared by 5 bases and J by 4 bases, with 8 bases of the junction left unmatched. The CDR3 loop spans 15 amino acids. The CDR3 DNA reads TGTGCCAGCAGTCCCCAAGCGGGAGGGCTTTACGAGCAGTACTTC. The encoded protein is CASSPQAGGLYEQYF.